One and the same sample provided the 25 T cell receptor beta chains below, sequenced in a study of blood T cells in healthy people across ages. The use of a sample-barcoded 5' primer and a J-beta primer mix characterized a second PCR of about 7 to 12 cycles. Each CDR3 protein gets one entry after TCRdb re-called the 5' RACE reads with MiXCR. The repertoire consists of some 1.5 million distinct CDR3 sequences, with roughly 27% occurring once and the leading ten covering 7.7%. Sequenced material: blood. The origin of the receptors is a woman aged 30 to 39 in good health.

Of note for this clonotype: One base away lies a much larger clone, so this may be a sequencing read error. The J gene is TRBJ1-2, the V gene TRBV29-1; D perhaps matches TRBD1 (5 bases). The CDR3 is 14 amino acids. CDR1 is SQVTM, CDR2 ANQGSEA, per germline. This CDR3 is CSVLLEGLGYDYTF. The CDR3 nucleotides are TGCAGCGTTCTACTAGAGGGGCTTGGCTATGACTACACCTTC.

This clonotype was seen many times. This chain joins TRBV4-1 and TRBJ2-7; TRBD1 matches at 9 bases. Germline values: CDR1 MGHRA, CDR2 YSYEKL. The V gene end was trimmed by 2 bases and the J gene end by 1 base; junction bases not matched to a gene: 3. CDR3 length: 15 residues. The CDR3 sequence is CASSQPGTGSYEQYF. In DNA, the CDR3 is TGCGCCAGCAGCCAACCCGGGACAGGGTCCTACGAGCAGTACTTC.

In its sample, this clonotype was seen a few times. The chain has TRBV27 and TRBJ2-1, with D perhaps given as TRBD1 or TRBD2 (5 bases each). V lost 9 bases and J 8 bases, leaving 20 bases between the germline ends. The CDR3 loop spans 14 amino acids. From germline, CDR1 is MNHEY and CDR2 SMNVEV (reference sequence). DNA for the CDR3: TGTGCCAGTTCCAGGGCTGGGGGTAACCATGAGCAGTTCTTC. As protein: CASSRAGGNHEQFF.

This rearrangement joins TRBV6-1 to TRBJ1-5, with no clear D. Germline V lookup: CDR1 MNHNS, CDR2 SASEGT. The CDR3 has 16 amino acids. The V end was cut by 3 bases, the J end by 0 bases, with 12 bases between. The CDR3 DNA reads TGTGCCAGCAGTGATCCTCAAGGCAATAGCAATCAGCCCCAGCATTTT. It codes for CASSDPQGNSNQPQHF.

The chain links TRBV20-1 to TRBJ2-3; weak D call: TRBD2 (7 bases). The CDR3 is made up of 13 amino acids. Germline CDR1 DFQATT, CDR2 SNEGSKA (reference sequence). V lost 2 bases and J 9 bases, leaving 15 bases between the germline ends. Written as DNA, the CDR3 is TGCAGTGCTAGAACCTCTAAGGGGGGGACGCAGTATTTT. Translation gives CSARTSKGGTQYF.

This clonotype was counted a few times. This chain connects TRBV5-6 to TRBJ2-7; TRBD1 might be the D (6 bases). Germline values: CDR1 SGHDT, CDR2 YYEEEE. CDR3 size: 14 residues. V was cut by 1 base and J by 5 bases, with 13 bases left in between. The CDR3 bases are TGTGCCAGCAGCTTGCAGGGGTTAAATGACGAGCAGTACTTC. This codes for CASSLQGLNDEQYF.

This clonotype was detected only a few times. J is TRBJ2-7 and V is TRBV2; no firm D call. Germline-derived CDR1 and CDR2 are SNHLY and FYNNEI. This CDR3 is built from 11 residues. The V and J ends lost 11 bases and 1 base respectively, with 9 bases between them. CDR3 coding DNA: TGTGCCGGATCGATTTCCTACGAGCAGTACTTC. Translation: CAGSISYEQYF.

The table lists this clonotype with many counts. This chain links TRBV4-2 with TRBJ2-1; the D is unclear. This CDR3 contains 14 residues. CDR1 LGHNA and CDR2 YNFKEQ come from the germline V gene. V was pared by 0 bases and J by 8 bases, with 11 bases between. This CDR3 is CASSQDPRADEQFF. The CDR3 bases are TGTGCCAGCAGCCAAGATCCCCGGGCGGATGAGCAGTTCTTC.

This chain joins TRBV29-1 and TRBJ2-3; 8 positions agree with TRBD1. Germline values: CDR1 SQVTM, CDR2 ANQGSEA. This CDR3 comprises 17 residues. Germline trimming cut 3 bases from V and 6 bases from J; bases unmatched to any gene: 17. The CDR3 coding sequence is TGCAGCGTTGATCGTGTGTGGGACAGGCCCCTTTCCGATACGCAGTATTTT. Its translation: CSVDRVWDRPLSDTQYF.

About this clonotype itself: This could be a read error, since a much larger clone is one nucleotide away. Because it lacks the conserved phenylalanine or tryptophan at the end, this CDR3 is likely a read error. V and J are TRBV5-1 and TRBJ2-5; 9 positions match TRBD1. The DNA end lines up better with TRBJ2-7; the J call may be wrong. The CDR3 is 14 residues long. Looked up from germline, CDR1 is SGHRS and CDR2 is YFSETQ. CDR3 sequence (DNA): TGCGCCAGCAGCTGGGACAGGGTCGGCAACGAGCAGTACTTA. It translates to CASSWDRVGNEQYL.

This sequence joins TRBV7-2 and TRBJ2-1; 13 nucleotides agree with TRBD2. Germline V lookup: CDR1 SGHTA, CDR2 FQGNSA. Unmatched junction bases numbered 11, after V lost 0 bases and J lost 6 bases. This CDR3 comprises 19 residues. CDR3 sequence: CASSLATGTSGADCNEQFF. Here the CDR3 DNA reads TGTGCCAGCAGCTTAGCAACCGGGACTAGCGGGGCCGACTGCAATGAGCAGTTCTTC.

This chain links TRBV2 with TRBJ2-2; D is ambiguous. Germline values: CDR1 SNHLY, CDR2 FYNNEI. The CDR3 has 15 residues. V lost 0 bases to trimming and J lost 7 bases, with 12 bases between them. CDR3 DNA: TGTGCCAGCAGTGAAGCCCAGCGCGCTAGCGGGGAGCTGTTTTTT. As protein: CASSEAQRASGELFF. The variable domain in full, completed from reference TRBV2 and TRBJ2-2, reads EPEVTQTPSHQVTQMGQEVILRCVPISNHLYFYWYRQILGQKVEFLVSFYNNEISEKSEIFDDQFSVERPDGSNFTLKIRSTKLEDSAMYFCASSEAQRASGELFFGEGSRLTVL.

This clonotype was counted between two and nine times. CDR3 sequence reads: CASSQWSGTNEQFF. The CDR3 nucleotides are TGTGCCAGCAGCCAATGGTCAGGAACCAATGAGCAGTTCTTC. The chain links TRBV16 to TRBJ2-1; D not certain. Trimming took off 1 base at V and 6 bases at J, with 10 bases between the two ends. Germline lookup yields CDR1 KGHSY and CDR2 FQNENV. The CDR3 totals 14 residues. Drawing the rest from reference TRBV16 and TRBJ2-1, the complete variable domain is GEEVAQTPKHLVRGEGQKAKLYCAPIKGHSYVFWYQQVLKNEFKFLISFQNENVFDETGMPKERFSAKCLPNSPCSLEIQATKLEDSAVYFCASSQWSGTNEQFFGPGTRLTVL.

This clonotype has more than one count but fewer than ten. The rearrangement uses TRBV20-1 and TRBJ1-2, with 7 bases fitting TRBD1. Germline CDR1 and CDR2: DFQATT and SNEGSKA (reference sequence). The CDR3 has 14 amino acids. V gave up 0 bases and J gave up 8 bases; unmatched junction bases: 9. DNA for the CDR3: TGCAGTGCTAGAGATCGCGACAGGGACGGAGGCTACACCTTC. Protein product: CSARDRDRDGGYTF.

This clonotype was recorded at least ten times. The V gene is TRBV12-3 or TRBV12-4, the J gene TRBJ1-5; 8 bases align to TRBD1. The CDR3 totals 14 residues. J was trimmed by 6 bases and V by 9 bases; bases with no gene match: 10. The CDR3 is CASSLTGDGQPQHF. The CDR3 region has the DNA TGTGCCAGTAGTCTGACAGGGGACGGTCAGCCCCAGCATTTT.

The chain combines TRBV4-1 with TRBJ1-4; tentatively, D is TRBD1 (5 bases). This CDR3 has 17 amino acids. Looked up from germline, CDR1 is MGHRA and CDR2 is YSYEKL. V dropped 4 bases and J dropped 0 bases, with 15 bases sitting between them. In DNA, the CDR3 is TGCGCCAGCAGCCCCCTTGAGGGGATTGCAACTAATGAAAAACTGTTTTTT. Protein product: CASSPLEGIATNEKLFF.

At least ten counts were recorded for this clonotype. V usage is TRBV30 and J usage is TRBJ2-1; TRBD2 aligns across 10 bases. Germline V lookup: CDR1 GTSNPN, CDR2 SVGIG (reference sequence). The length of the CDR3 is 14 residues. Trimming removed 0 bases from V and 9 bases from J; junction bases left unmatched: 5. The CDR3 loop is CAWSVLAGTGEQFF. CDR3 bases: TGTGCCTGGAGTGTACTAGCGGGAACGGGTGAGCAGTTCTTC.

This clonotype was observed a handful of times. An end of the junction differs from the germline gene, which may be a read error. The V call is TRBV19, the J call TRBJ2-5; 11 positions agree with TRBD1. CDR1 is LNHDA, CDR2 SQIVND, per germline (reference sequence). This CDR3 has 14 residues. The DNA for the CDR3 is TGTGCCAGTAGGGACAGGGGGCGTGGAGAGGCCCAGTACTTC. This gives the protein CASRDRGRGEAQYF.

This clonotype was recorded at least ten times. The chain combines TRBV6-6 with TRBJ2-1, with D perhaps being TRBD1 or TRBD2 (5 bases each). V dropped 6 bases and J dropped 7 bases, with 16 bases sitting between them. The germline CDR1 and CDR2 sequences are MNHNY and SVGAGI (reference sequence). The CDR3 loop spans 14 amino acids. The CDR3 DNA reads as TGTGCCAGCAGACCCGGGACGCCGGGGAATGAGCAGTTCTTC. This gives the protein CASRPGTPGNEQFF.

This chain uses TRBV6-2 or TRBV6-3 with TRBJ1-6, with D uncertain. CDR1 is MNHEY and CDR2 is SVGEGT in the germline V gene. Deletions cut 6 bases from V and 8 bases from J, with 8 bases between. The CDR3 contains 12 residues. For the CDR3, the DNA is TGTGCCAGCAGCTCTCGGGATTCACCCCTCCACTTT. Translating it yields CASSSRDSPLHF.

The V call is TRBV27, the J call TRBJ1-3; no clear D. The CDR3 is 19 residues long. V lost 2 bases and J lost 0, with 20 bases in between. Germline V lookup: CDR1 MNHEY, CDR2 SMNVEV (reference sequence). CDR3 region: CASSLIFPPGRSSGNTIYF. The CDR3 bases are TGTGCCAGCAGTTTAATTTTTCCCCCTGGCCGGAGCTCTGGAAACACCATATATTTT.

The rearrangement joins TRBV14 to TRBJ2-5; no clear D. The DNA end is more similar to TRBJ2-1, so the J call may be wrong. From germline, CDR1 is SGHDN and CDR2 FVKESK. This CDR3 comprises 13 residues. The CDR3 bases are TGTGCCAGCAGCCAAGGCCTTCAAGAGACCCAGTTCTTC. Its protein product is CASSQGLQETQFF.

This clonotype was recorded only once. This chain joins TRBV27 and TRBJ2-7; D is possibly TRBD1 or TRBD2 (5 bases each). Trimming stripped 4 bases from V and 0 bases from J, with 13 bases between. The CDR3 covers 15 residues. Germline assignment: CDR1 MNHEY and CDR2 SMNVEV (reference sequence). The CDR3 spells CASSSGPMSSYEQYV. DNA of the CDR3: TGTGCCAGCAGTTCGGGACCGATGAGCTCCTACGAGCAGTACGTC.

This clonotype was observed many times. The genes are TRBV12-3 or TRBV12-4 and TRBJ1-2; D remains unclear. V lost 4 bases, J lost 4 bases, and 10 bases lay in between. This CDR3 comprises 13 residues. In nucleotides, the CDR3 is TGTGCCAGCAGTTATGGCGCCGTCTATGGCTACACCTTC. It specifies CASSYGAVYGYTF.

This clonotype was recorded a few times. The chain recombines TRBV27 with TRBJ2-4; 9 positions match TRBD1. The J call may not be correct, given that the DNA end is closer to TRBJ2-7. CDR3 length equals 17 residues. CDR1 and CDR2 (germline): MNHEY, SMNVEV (reference sequence). The CDR3 DNA reads as TGTGCCAGCAGTCCGCGGCCCTACCCGGGACAGGGCAACGAGCAGTACTTC. Its translation is CASSPRPYPGQGNEQYF.